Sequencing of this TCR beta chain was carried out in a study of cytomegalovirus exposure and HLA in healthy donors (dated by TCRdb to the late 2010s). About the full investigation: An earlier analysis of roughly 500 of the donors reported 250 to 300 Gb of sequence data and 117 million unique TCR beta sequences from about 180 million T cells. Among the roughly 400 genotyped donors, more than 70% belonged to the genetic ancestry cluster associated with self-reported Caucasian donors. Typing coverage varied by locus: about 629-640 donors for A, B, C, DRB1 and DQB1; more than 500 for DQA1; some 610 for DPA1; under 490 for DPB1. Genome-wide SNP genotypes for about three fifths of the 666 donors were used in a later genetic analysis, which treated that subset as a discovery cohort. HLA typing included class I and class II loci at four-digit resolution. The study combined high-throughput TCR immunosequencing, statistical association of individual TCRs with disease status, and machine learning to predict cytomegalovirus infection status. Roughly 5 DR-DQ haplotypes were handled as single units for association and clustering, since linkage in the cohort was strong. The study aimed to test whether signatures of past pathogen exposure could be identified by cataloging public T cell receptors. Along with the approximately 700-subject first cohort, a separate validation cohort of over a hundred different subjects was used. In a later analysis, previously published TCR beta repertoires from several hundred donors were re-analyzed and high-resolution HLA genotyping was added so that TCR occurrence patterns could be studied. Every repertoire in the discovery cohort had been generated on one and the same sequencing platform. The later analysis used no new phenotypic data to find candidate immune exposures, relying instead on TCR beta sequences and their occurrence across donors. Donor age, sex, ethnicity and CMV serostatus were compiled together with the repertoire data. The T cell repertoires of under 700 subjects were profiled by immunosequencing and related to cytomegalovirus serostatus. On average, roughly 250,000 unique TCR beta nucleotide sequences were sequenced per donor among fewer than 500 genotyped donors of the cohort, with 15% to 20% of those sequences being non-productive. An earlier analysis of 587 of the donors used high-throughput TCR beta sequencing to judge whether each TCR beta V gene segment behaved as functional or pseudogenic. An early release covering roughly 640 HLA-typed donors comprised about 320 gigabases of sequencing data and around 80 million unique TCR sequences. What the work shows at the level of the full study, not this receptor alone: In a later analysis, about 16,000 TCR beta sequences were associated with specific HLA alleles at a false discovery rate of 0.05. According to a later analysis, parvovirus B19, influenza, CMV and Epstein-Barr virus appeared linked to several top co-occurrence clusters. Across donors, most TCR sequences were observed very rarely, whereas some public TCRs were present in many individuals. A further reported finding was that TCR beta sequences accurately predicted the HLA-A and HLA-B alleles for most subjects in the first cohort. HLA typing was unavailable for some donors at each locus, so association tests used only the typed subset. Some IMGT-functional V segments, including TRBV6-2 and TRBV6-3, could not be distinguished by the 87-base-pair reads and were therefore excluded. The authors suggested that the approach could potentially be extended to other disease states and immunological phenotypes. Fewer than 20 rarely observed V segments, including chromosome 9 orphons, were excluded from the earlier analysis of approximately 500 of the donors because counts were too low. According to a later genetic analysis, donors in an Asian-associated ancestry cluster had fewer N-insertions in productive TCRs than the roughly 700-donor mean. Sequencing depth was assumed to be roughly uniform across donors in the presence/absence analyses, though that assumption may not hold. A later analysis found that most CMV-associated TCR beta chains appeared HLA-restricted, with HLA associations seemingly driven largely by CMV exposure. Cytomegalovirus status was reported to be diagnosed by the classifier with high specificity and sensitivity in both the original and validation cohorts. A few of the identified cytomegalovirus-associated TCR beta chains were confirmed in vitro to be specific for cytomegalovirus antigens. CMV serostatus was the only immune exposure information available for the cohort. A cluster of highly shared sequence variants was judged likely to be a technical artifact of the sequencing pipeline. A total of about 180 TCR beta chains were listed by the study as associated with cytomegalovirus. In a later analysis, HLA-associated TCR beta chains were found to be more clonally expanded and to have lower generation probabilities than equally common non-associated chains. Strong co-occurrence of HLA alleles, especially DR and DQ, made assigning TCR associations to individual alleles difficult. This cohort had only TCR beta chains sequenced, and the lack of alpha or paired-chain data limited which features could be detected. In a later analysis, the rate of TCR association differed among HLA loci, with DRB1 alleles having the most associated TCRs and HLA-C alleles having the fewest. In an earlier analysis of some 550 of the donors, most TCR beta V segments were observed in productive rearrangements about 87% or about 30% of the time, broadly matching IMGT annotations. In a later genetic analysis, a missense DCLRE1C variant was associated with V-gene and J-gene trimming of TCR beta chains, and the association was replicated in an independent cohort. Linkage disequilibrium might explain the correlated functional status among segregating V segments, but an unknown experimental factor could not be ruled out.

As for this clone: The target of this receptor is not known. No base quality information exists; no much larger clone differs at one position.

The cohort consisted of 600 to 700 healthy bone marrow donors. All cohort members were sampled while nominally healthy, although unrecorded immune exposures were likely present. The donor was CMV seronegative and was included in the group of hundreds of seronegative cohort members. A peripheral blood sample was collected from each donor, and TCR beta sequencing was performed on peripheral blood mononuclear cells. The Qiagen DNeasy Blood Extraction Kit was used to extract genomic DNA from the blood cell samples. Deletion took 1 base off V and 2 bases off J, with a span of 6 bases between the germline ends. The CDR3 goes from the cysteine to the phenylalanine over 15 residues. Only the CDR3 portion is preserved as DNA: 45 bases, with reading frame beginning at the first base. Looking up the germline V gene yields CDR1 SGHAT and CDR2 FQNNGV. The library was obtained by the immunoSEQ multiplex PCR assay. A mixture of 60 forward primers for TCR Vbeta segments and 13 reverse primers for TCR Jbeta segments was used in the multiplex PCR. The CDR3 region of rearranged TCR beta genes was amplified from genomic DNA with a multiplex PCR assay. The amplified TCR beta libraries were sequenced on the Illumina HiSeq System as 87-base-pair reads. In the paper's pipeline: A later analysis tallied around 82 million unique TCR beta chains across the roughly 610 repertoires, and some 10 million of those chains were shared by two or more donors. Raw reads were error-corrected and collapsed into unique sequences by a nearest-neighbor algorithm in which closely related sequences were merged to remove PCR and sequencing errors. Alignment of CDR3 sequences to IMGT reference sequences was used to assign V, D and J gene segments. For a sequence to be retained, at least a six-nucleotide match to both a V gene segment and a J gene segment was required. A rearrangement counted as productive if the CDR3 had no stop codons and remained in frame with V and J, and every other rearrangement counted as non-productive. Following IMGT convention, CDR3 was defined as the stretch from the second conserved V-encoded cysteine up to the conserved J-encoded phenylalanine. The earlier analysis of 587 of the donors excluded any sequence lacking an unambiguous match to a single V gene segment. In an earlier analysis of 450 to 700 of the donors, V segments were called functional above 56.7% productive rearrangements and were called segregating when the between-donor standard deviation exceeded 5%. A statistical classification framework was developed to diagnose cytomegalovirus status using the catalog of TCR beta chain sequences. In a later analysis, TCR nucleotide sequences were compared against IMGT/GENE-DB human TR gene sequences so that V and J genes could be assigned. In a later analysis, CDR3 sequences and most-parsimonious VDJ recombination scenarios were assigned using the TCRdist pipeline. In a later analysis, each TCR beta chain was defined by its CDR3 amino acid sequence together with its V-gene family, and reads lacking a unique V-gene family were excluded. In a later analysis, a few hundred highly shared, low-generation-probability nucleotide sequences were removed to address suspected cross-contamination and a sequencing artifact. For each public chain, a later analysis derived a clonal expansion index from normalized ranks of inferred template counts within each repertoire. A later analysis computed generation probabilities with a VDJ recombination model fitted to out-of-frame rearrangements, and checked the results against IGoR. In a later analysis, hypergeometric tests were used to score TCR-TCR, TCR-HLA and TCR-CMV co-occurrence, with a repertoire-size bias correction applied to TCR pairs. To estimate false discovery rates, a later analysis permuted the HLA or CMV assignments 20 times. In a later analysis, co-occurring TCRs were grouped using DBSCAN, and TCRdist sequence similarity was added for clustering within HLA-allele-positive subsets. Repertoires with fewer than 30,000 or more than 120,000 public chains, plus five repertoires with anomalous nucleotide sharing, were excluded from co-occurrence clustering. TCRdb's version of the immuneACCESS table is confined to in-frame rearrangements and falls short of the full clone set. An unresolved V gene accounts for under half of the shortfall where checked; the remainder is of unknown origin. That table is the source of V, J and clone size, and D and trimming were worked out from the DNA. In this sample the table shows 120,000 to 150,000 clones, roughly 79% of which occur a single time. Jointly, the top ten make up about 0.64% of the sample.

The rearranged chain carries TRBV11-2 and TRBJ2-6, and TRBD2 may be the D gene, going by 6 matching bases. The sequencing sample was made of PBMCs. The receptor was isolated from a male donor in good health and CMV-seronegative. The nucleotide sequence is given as TGTGCCAGCAGCTTAGGGACTACTGGGGCCAACGTCCTGACTTTC. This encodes CASSLGTTGANVLTF.